This TCR beta chain was captured in a study of regulatory T cells in long-lasting Graves disease. Through Arm-PCR of CDR3 regions and iRepertoire HTBI primers, TCR beta libraries were built. TCRdb itself ran the multiplex PCR reads through MiXCR, one entry per CDR3 protein. Of 400,000 to 500,000 distinct CDR3 sequences in the sample, around 20% were seen once. Noted time point: persistent/refractory GD, antithyroid drugs over 5 years with positive TRAb. The TCR library was prepared using RNA isolated from PBMCs. This sequence was found in a female donor with Graves disease. The sample consisted of peripheral blood mononuclear cells (PBMCs), taken when the disease was refractory, from a patient treated with antithyroid drugs.

CDR3: CSARDLGRAYEQYF. CDR3 DNA sequence: TGCAGTGCTAGAGATCTCGGGAGGGCCTACGAGCAGTACTTC. The chain uses TRBV20-1 and TRBJ2-7, with TRBD2 matching 8 bases. The germline CDR1 and CDR2 sequences are DFQATT and SNEGSKA (reference sequence). V lost 0 bases, J lost 2 bases, and 3 bases stayed unmatched. The length of the CDR3 is 14 residues.